This T cell receptor (beta chain) was recovered during a study of blood T cells in healthy people across ages. The authors ran a second PCR of about 6 to 11 cycles using a sample-barcoded 5' primer and a J-beta primer mix. From the 5' RACE reads, TCRdb called clonotypes with MiXCR, one entry per CDR3 protein. The data contain 1 million or so distinct CDR3 sequences, 35% to 55% of them singletons. The length of the CDR3 is 16 residues. V trimming: 1 base; J trimming: 3 bases; junction bases outside the gene matches: 6. The sequence derives from an older woman in good health. This chain connects TRBV12-3 or TRBV12-4 to TRBJ2-1; 7 nucleotides line up with TRBD2. Sequencing was carried out using blood. In nucleotides, the CDR3 is TGTGCCAGCAGTTTAGATCGGGACTACTTCTACAATGAGCAGTTCTTC. This sequence encodes CASSLDRDYFYNEQFF.